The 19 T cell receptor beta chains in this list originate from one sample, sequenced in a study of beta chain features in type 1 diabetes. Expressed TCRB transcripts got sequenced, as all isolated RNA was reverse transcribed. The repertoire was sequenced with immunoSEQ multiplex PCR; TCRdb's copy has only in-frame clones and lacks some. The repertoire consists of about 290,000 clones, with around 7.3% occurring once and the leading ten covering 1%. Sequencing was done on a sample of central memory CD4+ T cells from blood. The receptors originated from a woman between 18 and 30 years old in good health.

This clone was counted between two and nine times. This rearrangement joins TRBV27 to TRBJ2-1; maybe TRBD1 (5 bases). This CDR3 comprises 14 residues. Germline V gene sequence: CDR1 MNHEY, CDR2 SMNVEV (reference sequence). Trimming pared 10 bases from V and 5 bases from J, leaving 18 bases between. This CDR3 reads CATTQWGENNEQFF. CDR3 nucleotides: TGTGCCACCACCCAATGGGGCGAAAACAATGAGCAGTTCTTC.

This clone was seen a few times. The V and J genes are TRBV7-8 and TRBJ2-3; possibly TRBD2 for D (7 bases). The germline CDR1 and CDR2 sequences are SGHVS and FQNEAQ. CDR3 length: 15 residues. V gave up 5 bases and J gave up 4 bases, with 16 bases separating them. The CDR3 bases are TGTGCCAGCAGCGCGTCATGGGGGGGCTCAGATACGCAGTATTTT. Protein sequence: CASSASWGGSDTQYF.

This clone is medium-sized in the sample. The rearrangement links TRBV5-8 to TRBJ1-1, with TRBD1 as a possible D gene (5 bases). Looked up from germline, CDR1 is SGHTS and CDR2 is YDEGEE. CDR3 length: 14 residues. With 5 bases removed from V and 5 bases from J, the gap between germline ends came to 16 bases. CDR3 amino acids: CASSTGSWGTEAFF. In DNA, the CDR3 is TGTGCCAGCAGTACAGGATCGTGGGGTACTGAAGCTTTCTTT.

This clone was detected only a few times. The chain's CDR3 is CASSPFGTGINEQFF. The CDR3 nucleotides are TGTGCCAGCTCACCATTTGGGACAGGAATCAATGAGCAGTTCTTC. The J gene is TRBJ2-1, the V gene TRBV18; 8 nucleotides line up with TRBD1. This CDR3 contains 15 residues. Germline CDR1 reads KGHSH; CDR2 reads LQKENI. The V and J ends lost 2 bases and 6 bases, in that order; junction bases with no gene match: 6.

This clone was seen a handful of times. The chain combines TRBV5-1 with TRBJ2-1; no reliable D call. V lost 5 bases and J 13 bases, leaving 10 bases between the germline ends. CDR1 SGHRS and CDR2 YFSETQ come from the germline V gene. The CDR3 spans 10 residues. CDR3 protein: CASRGRDQFF. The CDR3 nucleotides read TGCGCCAGCAGGGGAAGAGATCAGTTCTTC.

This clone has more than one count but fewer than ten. CDR3 region: CASSAIARGGFETQYF. The CDR3 DNA reads TGTGCCAGCAGCGCCATCGCCCGGGGGGGCTTCGAGACCCAGTACTTC. This chain uses TRBV9 with TRBJ2-5; 8 bases line up with TRBD2. The CDR3 spans 16 residues. The germline V gene encodes CDR1 SGDLS and CDR2 YYNGEE. V shed 3 bases and J 5 bases; nucleotides not matched to a gene: 12.

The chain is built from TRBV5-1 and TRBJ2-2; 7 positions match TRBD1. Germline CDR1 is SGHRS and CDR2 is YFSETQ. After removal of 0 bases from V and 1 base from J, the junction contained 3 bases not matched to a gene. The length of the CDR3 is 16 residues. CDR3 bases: TGCGCCAGCAGCTTGGCCCAGGGGGTGAACACCGGGGAGCTGTTTTTT. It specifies CASSLAQGVNTGELFF.

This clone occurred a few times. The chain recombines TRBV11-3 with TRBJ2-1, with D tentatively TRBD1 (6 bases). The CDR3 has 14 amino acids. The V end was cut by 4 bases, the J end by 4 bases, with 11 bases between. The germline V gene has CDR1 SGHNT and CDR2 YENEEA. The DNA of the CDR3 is TGTGCCAGCAGCTACGACAGGCCTTACAATGAGCAGTTCTTC. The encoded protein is CASSYDRPYNEQFF.

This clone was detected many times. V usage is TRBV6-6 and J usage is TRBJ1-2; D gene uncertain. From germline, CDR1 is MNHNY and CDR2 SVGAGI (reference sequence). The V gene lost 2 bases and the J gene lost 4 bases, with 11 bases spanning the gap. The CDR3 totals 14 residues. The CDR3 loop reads CASSYISTSYGYTF. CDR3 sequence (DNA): TGTGCCAGCAGTTACATTTCGACATCCTATGGCTACACCTTC.

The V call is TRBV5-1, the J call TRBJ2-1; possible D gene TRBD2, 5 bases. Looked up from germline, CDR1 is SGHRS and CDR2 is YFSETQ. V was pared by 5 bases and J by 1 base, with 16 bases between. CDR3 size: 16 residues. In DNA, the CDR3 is TGCGCCAGCAGAGCCAGCGGCGACCGTTCCTACAATGAGCAGTTCTTC. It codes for CASRASGDRSYNEQFF.

Here the CDR3 reads CASSIQAGRAYNEQFF. CDR3 nucleotide sequence: TGTGCCAGTAGTATCCAAGCCGGGAGGGCCTACAATGAGCAGTTCTTC. The chain uses TRBV19 and TRBJ2-1; 8 bases agree with TRBD2. Germline assignment: CDR1 LNHDA and CDR2 SQIVND (reference sequence). The CDR3 spans 16 residues. J lost 2 bases, V lost 3 bases, and 6 bases had no gene match.

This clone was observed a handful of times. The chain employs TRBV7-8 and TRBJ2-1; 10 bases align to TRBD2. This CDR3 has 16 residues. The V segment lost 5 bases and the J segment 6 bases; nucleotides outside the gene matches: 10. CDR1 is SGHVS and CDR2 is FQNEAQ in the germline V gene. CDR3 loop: CASSRRGGTSVNEQFF. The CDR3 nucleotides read TGTGCCAGCAGCCGGAGGGGAGGGACTAGCGTCAATGAGCAGTTCTTC.

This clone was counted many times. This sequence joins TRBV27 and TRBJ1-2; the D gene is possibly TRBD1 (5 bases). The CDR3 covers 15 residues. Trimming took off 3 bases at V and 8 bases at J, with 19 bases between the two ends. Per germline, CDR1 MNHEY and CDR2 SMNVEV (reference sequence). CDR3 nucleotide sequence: TGTGCCAGCAGTTTTCGCGTCGGGCGGGGGATCGGCTACACCTTC. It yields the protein CASSFRVGRGIGYTF.

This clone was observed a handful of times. CDR3: CASSFWRRPTNEKLFF. The CDR3 DNA follows: TGTGCCAGCAGTTTTTGGAGGCGACCAACTAATGAAAAACTGTTTTTT. The V call is TRBV28, the J call TRBJ1-4; D is unresolved. This CDR3 comprises 16 residues. The germline V gene encodes CDR1 MDHEN and CDR2 SYDVKM. The ends were cut back, 3 bases at V and 0 bases at J, with 11 bases in the middle.

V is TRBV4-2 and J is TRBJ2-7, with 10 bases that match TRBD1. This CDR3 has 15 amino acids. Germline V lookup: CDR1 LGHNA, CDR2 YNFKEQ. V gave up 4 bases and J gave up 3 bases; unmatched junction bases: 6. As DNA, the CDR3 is TGTGCCAGCAGCCCTGGGACAGGGGAGAGCTACGAGCAGTACGTC. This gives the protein CASSPGTGESYEQYV.

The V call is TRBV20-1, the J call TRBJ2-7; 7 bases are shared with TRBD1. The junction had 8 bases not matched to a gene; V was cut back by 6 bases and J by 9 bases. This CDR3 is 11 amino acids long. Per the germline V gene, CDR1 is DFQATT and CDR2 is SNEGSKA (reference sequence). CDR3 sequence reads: CSAPHRGRQYF. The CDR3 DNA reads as TGCAGTGCGCCACACAGGGGTCGGCAGTACTTC.

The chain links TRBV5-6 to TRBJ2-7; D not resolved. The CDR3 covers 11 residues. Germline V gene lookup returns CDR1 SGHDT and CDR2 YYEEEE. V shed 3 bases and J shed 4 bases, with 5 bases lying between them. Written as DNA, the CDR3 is TGTGCCAGCAGCTCCGGTTACGAGCAGTACGTC. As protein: CASSSGYEQYV.

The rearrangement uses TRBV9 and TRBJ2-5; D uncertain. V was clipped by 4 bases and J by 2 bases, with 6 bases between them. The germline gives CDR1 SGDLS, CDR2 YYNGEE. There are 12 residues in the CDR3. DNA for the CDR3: TGTGCCAGCAGCCTCGGGCAAGAGACCCAGTACTTC. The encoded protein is CASSLGQETQYF.

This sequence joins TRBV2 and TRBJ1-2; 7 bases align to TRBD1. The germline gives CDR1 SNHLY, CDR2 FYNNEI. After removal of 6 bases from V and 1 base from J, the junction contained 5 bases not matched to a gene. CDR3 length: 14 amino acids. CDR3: CASSQGQYNYGYTF. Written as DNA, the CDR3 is TGTGCCAGCAGCCAGGGACAGTATAACTATGGCTACACCTTC.